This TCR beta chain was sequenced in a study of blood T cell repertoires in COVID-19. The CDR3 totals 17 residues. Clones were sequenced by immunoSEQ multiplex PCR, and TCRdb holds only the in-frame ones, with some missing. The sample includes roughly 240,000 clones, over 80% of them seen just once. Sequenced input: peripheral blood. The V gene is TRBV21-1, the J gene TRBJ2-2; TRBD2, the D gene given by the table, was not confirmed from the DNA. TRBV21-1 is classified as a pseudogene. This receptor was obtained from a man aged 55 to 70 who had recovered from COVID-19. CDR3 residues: CASSKASSGEPGGELFF. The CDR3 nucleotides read TGTGCCAGCAGCAAAGCCTCTAGCGGGGAGCCTGGCGGGGAGCTGTTTTTT.